This T cell receptor (beta chain) derives from a study of cytomegalovirus exposure and HLA in healthy donors. Each of the donors was a healthy bone marrow donor. Primers for the PCR totalled 60 Vbeta and 13 Jbeta. Per the original methods: Later work found about 80 million unique TCR beta chains, with about 10 million shared. Measured with immunoSEQ multiplex PCR; TCRdb has only the in-frame clones, and not every one. V and J calls and clone size are copied from that table; D and trimming were computed from the DNA. The sample carries 160,000 or so clones, over 65% recorded once. With respect to this clone: No antigen is known for it.

The study's findings and limits: Most TCR beta V segments were productive about 90% or about 30% of the time in an earlier analysis. In a later analysis, productive TCRs from donors in an Asian-associated ancestry cluster reportedly carried fewer N-insertions than the cohort mean.

This clonotype was obtained from a woman in her forties in good health and CMV-seronegative. Sequencing input: PBMCs.

The CDR3 reads CASSVGSGDDYEQYF. CDR3 DNA: TGTGCCAGCAGCGTAGGCAGCGGGGACGACTACGAGCAGTACTTC. This sequence joins TRBV9 and TRBJ2-7, with 7 bases that match TRBD2. V lost 0 bases and J lost 3; bases outside the gene matches: 6. Germline V gives CDR1 SGDLS, CDR2 YYNGEE. The CDR3 consists of 15 residues.